These 29 T cell receptor beta chains share one sample of origin, sequenced in a study of T cells in Graves' hyperthyroidism and ophthalmopathy. RNA transcripts were the template for amplifying TCR beta CDR3 regions. Carried out on the TCR CDR3, a first-round RT-PCR used the HTBI primer set. From the multiplex PCR reads, TCRdb called clonotypes with MiXCR, one entry per CDR3 protein. Of 300,000 to 450,000 distinct CDR3 sequences in the sample, around 25% were seen once. Sequencing was done on a sample of blood. Receptors were obtained from a man aged 45-65 years with Graves' hyperthyroidism.

The chain employs TRBV28 and TRBJ1-2; a weak D match, TRBD1 (5 bases). CDR1 is MDHEN and CDR2 is SYDVKM in the germline V gene. The ends were cut back, 5 bases at V and 6 bases at J, with 19 bases in the middle. This CDR3 is built from 15 residues. This CDR3 is CASSESGTDQDGYTF. CDR3 coding DNA: TGTGCCAGCAGTGAATCGGGGACCGACCAAGATGGCTACACCTTC.

This clonotype was observed a handful of times. The chain couples TRBV5-1 to TRBJ2-5; the match to TRBD2 covers 14 bases. Germline V CDR1 and CDR2: SGHRS, YFSETQ. Trimming cost V 6 bases and J 4 bases; bases outside gene matches: 8. There are 16 residues in the CDR3. The CDR3 reads CASTATSGRAGETQYF. The CDR3 DNA is TGCGCCAGCACGGCGACTAGCGGGAGGGCCGGAGAGACCCAGTACTTC.

CDR3 nucleotides: TGTGCCAGCAGTCCCGCCTCGGGGCAATATGGCTACACCTTC. This gives the protein CASSPASGQYGYTF. The V and J genes are TRBV28 and TRBJ1-2; a possible D gene is TRBD1 (5 bases). Germline loops: CDR1 MDHEN, CDR2 SYDVKM. The CDR3 sequence is 14 residues long. V was cut by 5 bases and J by 5 bases, with 15 bases left in between.

The V call is TRBV7-9, the J call TRBJ2-5; D is possibly TRBD1 (5 bases). Germline V CDR1 and CDR2: SEHNR, FQNEAQ (reference sequence). The V end lost 0 bases, the J end lost 1 base, and 21 bases lay between the germline ends. The CDR3 spans 19 residues. The CDR3 loop reads CASSLAGLGRIDVQETQYF. CDR3 DNA: TGTGCCAGCAGCTTAGCGGGGCTCGGCAGGATAGACGTCCAAGAGACCCAGTACTTC. The full variable domain, in which reference TRBV7-9 and TRBJ2-5 provide the parts outside the CDR3, is DTGVSQNPRHKITKRGQNVTFRCDPISEHNRLYWYRQTLGQGPEFLTYFQNEAQLEKSRLLSDRFSAERPKGSFSTLEIQRTEQGDSAMYLCASSLAGLGRIDVQETQYFGPGTRLLVL.

The chain links TRBV5-1 to TRBJ2-1; 11 positions agree with TRBD2. The CDR3 runs 15 residues. Trimming removed 3 bases from V and 2 bases from J; junction bases left unmatched: 1. Germline V gene data show CDR1 as SGHRS and CDR2 as YFSETQ. Here the CDR3 DNA reads TGCGCCAGCAGCTCACTAGCGGGAGCCTACAATGAGCAGTTCTTC. It encodes CASSSLAGAYNEQFF.

Remarks on this clonotype: A much larger clonotype is one base distant, so this may be a read error. The genes are TRBV11-2 and TRBJ2-5; D not certain. Trimming removed 10 bases at V and 4 bases at J, with 16 bases between. The V gene's germline CDR1 is SGHAT and CDR2 FQNNGV. The CDR3 is 13 amino acids. The CDR3 is CANVNMRPETQYF. The CDR3 region has the DNA TGTGCCAACGTGAATATGAGACCAGAGACCCAGTACTTC. The variable domain in full, with the rest retrieved from reference TRBV11-2 and TRBJ2-5, is EAGVAQSPRYKIIEKRQSVAFWCNPISGHATLYWYQQILGQGPKLLIQFQNNGVVDDSQLPKDRFSAERLKGVDSTLKIQPAKLEDSAVYLCANVNMRPETQYFGPGTRLLVL.

The chain employs TRBV24-1 and TRBJ2-1, with 8 nucleotides matching TRBD1. This CDR3 has 14 amino acids. Germline CDR1 and CDR2: KGHDR and SFDVKD. V lost 10 bases and J lost 1; bases outside the gene matches: 5. In DNA form, the CDR3 reads TGTGCCACGGGGAACAGGGGGTCCTACAATGAGCAGTTCTTC. Protein product: CATGNRGSYNEQFF.

This clonotype has ten or more counts. The genes are TRBV18 and TRBJ1-1; D possibly corresponds to TRBD1 (6 bases). CDR3 length: 14 amino acids. V was trimmed by 4 bases and J by 7 bases, leaving 16 bases between them. The germline CDR1 and CDR2 sequences are KGHSH and LQKENI. The CDR3 DNA sequence: TGTGCCAGCTCACGGCGGGACAAAACCTTTGAAGCTTTCTTT. Translated, it gives CASSRRDKTFEAFF.

The rearrangement joins TRBV6-2 or TRBV6-3 to TRBJ1-5; D perhaps matches TRBD1 (5 bases). V lost 1 base to trimming and J lost 6 bases, with 10 bases between them. Germline V gene lookup returns CDR1 MNHEY and CDR2 SVGEGT. The CDR3 is made up of 14 amino acids. Here the CDR3 reads CASSYWGRGQPQHF. The CDR3 DNA follows: TGTGCCAGCAGTTACTGGGGCCGGGGTCAGCCCCAGCATTTT.

In its sample, this clonotype was seen a few times. The gene calls are TRBV7-2 and TRBJ1-5; D may be TRBD1 (5 bases). Trimming shortened V by 1 base and J by 2 bases, and 9 bases separated the two germline ends. The germline V gene has CDR1 SGHTA and CDR2 FQGNSA. This CDR3 is 15 amino acids long. The CDR3, as DNA: TGTGCCAGCAGCTTAGTTCAGGGTGGCAATCAGCCCCAGCATTTT. As protein: CASSLVQGGNQPQHF.

The J gene is TRBJ2-1, the V gene TRBV5-1; TRBD2 agrees at 16 bases. The CDR3 loop spans 18 amino acids. With V trimmed by 3 bases and J by 4 bases, 7 bases remained unmatched. Germline V gene lookup returns CDR1 SGHRS and CDR2 YFSETQ. The CDR3 DNA reads TGCGCCAGCAGCTGGGGACTAGCGGGAGGGACTAAATACAATGAGCAGTTCTTC. This codes for CASSWGLAGGTKYNEQFF. Variable domain in full (rest from reference TRBV5-1 and TRBJ2-1): KAGVTQTPRYLIKTRGQQVTLSCSPISGHRSVSWYQQTPGQGLQFLFEYFSETQRNKGNFPGRFSGRQFSNSRSEMNVSTLELGDSALYLCASSWGLAGGTKYNEQFFGPGTRLTVL.

This chain uses TRBV7-9 with TRBJ1-1; unclear D gene. The CDR3 has 10 amino acids. Per germline, CDR1 SEHNR and CDR2 FQNEAQ (reference sequence). V gave up 3 bases and J gave up 7 bases, with 3 bases separating them. CDR3 protein: CASSFIEAFF. The DNA for the CDR3 is TGTGCCAGCAGCTTTATTGAAGCTTTCTTT.

V and J are TRBV7-6 and TRBJ1-1; D is possibly TRBD1 (5 bases). V was trimmed by 0 bases and J by 4 bases, leaving 12 bases between them. The CDR3 runs 15 residues. CDR1 SGHVS and CDR2 FNYEAQ come from the germline V gene. The CDR3, as DNA: TGTGCCAGCAGCTTAGCGTGGGAGGGGAGCACTGAAGCTTTCTTT. It is translated as CASSLAWEGSTEAFF.

This clonotype was observed at least ten times. The J gene is TRBJ2-3, the V gene TRBV12-3 or TRBV12-4; no clear D. There are 13 residues in the CDR3. Trimming removed 5 bases from V and 6 bases from J, with 12 bases in between. The CDR3 sequence: CASSVPERDTQYF. CDR3 bases: TGTGCCAGCAGTGTCCCGGAGAGGGATACGCAGTATTTT.

This clonotype was observed a handful of times. V usage is TRBV7-6 and J usage is TRBJ2-1; D is uncertain. Germline lookup yields CDR1 SGHVS and CDR2 FNYEAQ. The CDR3 runs to 14 residues. With 1 base removed from V and 6 bases from J, the gap between germline ends came to 10 bases. DNA for the CDR3: TGTGCCAGCAGCTTAGAACTAAGCACCAATGAGCAGTTCTTC. Its protein is CASSLELSTNEQFF.

The chain carries TRBV5-1 and TRBJ2-1; D is perhaps TRBD1 or TRBD2 (5 bases each). V lost 3 bases and J 4 bases, leaving 8 bases between the germline ends. The CDR3 runs to 13 residues. Germline CDR1 and CDR2: SGHRS and YFSETQ. The CDR3 spells CASSSGRYNEQFF. CDR3 in DNA: TGCGCCAGCAGCTCGGGACGGTACAATGAGCAGTTCTTC.

The chain employs TRBV11-2 and TRBJ2-1; D possibly corresponds to TRBD2 (6 bases). V was pared by 6 bases and J by 10 bases, with 19 bases between. Germline V gene sequence: CDR1 SGHAT, CDR2 FQNNGV. The CDR3 consists of 14 residues. The CDR3 reads CASRSAGRLGEQFF. The CDR3 nucleotides are TGTGCCAGCAGATCGGCGGGGCGCCTGGGAGAGCAGTTCTTC. The whole variable domain, remainder taken from reference TRBV11-2 and TRBJ2-1, is EAGVAQSPRYKIIEKRQSVAFWCNPISGHATLYWYQQILGQGPKLLIQFQNNGVVDDSQLPKDRFSAERLKGVDSTLKIQPAKLEDSAVYLCASRSAGRLGEQFFGPGTRLTVL.

The chain recombines TRBV11-2 with TRBJ2-7; tentative D call: TRBD1 (6 bases). There are 12 residues in the CDR3. Per germline, CDR1 SGHAT and CDR2 FQNNGV. With 5 bases removed from V and 6 bases from J, the gap between germline ends came to 11 bases. CDR3 nucleotide sequence: TGTGCCAGCAGCCCCTCAGGGGCCGAGCAGTACTTC. Its protein is CASSPSGAEQYF.

V usage is TRBV5-1 and J usage is TRBJ2-1, with no clear D. V was clipped by 8 bases and J by 5 bases, with 14 bases between them. Germline lookup yields CDR1 SGHRS and CDR2 YFSETQ. The CDR3 spans 13 residues. CDR3 sequence: CASKSGSHNEQFF. The DNA for the CDR3 is TGCGCCAGTAAGTCAGGTTCCCACAATGAGCAGTTCTTC.

This clonotype has a count of ten or more. This chain joins TRBV6-1 and TRBJ1-1; 7 bases are shared with TRBD1. The V gene's germline CDR1 is MNHNS and CDR2 SASEGT. Trimming took 6 bases from V and 1 from J; bases not matched to a gene: 5. The CDR3 covers 14 residues. The CDR3 DNA sequence: TGTGCCAGCAGCGCGGGGACAGAGAACACTGAAGCTTTCTTT. Its protein is CASSAGTENTEAFF.

This clonotype was detected only once. A much larger clone is a single base away; this may be a read error. The rearrangement joins TRBV5-1 to TRBJ1-2; TRBD1 is a possible D gene (6 bases). In germline, CDR1 is SGHRS, CDR2 YFSETQ. The CDR3 spans 14 residues. The CDR3 spells CAGSLDGGRDGYTF. The CDR3 DNA follows: TGCGCCGGCAGCTTGGATGGGGGCAGGGATGGCTACACCTTC.

There are a few counts of this clonotype. The rearrangement uses TRBV12-3 or TRBV12-4 and TRBJ2-3; TRBD2 matches 13 bases. With V trimmed by 5 bases and J by 2 bases, 7 bases remained unmatched. There are 17 residues in the CDR3. CDR3 DNA sequence: TGTGCCAGCAGTCCACCGGGACTAGCGGGAACCACAGATACGCAGTATTTT. Protein product: CASSPPGLAGTTDTQYF.

This clonotype has just a few counts. The chain recombines TRBV6-1 with TRBJ1-5, with 9 bases aligning to TRBD1. Germline V gene sequence: CDR1 MNHNS, CDR2 SASEGT. The CDR3 has 19 amino acids. V dropped 6 bases and J dropped 2; count of bases not matched to a gene: 17. The CDR3 sequence: CASREPGQGRFRGNQPQHF. For the CDR3, the DNA is TGTGCCAGCAGGGAACCCGGACAGGGGAGGTTTCGGGGCAATCAGCCCCAGCATTTT.

The genes are TRBV27 and TRBJ2-2; 7 positions agree with TRBD1. V gave up 4 bases and J gave up 1 base; unmatched junction bases: 0. The CDR3 spans 14 residues. Germline V lookup: CDR1 MNHEY, CDR2 SMNVEV (reference sequence). This CDR3 is CASSYRGNTGELFF. In DNA form, the CDR3 reads TGTGCCAGCAGTTACAGGGGGAACACCGGGGAGCTGTTTTTT.

This clonotype appeared a few times. This rearrangement joins TRBV7-8 to TRBJ2-5; D possibly matches TRBD1 or TRBD2 (6 bases each). Germline-derived CDR1 and CDR2 are SGHVS and FQNEAQ. The CDR3 has 13 residues. Between the trimmed V and J ends, which lost 3 bases and 4 bases, there was a span of 9 bases. The DNA of the CDR3 is TGTGCCAGCAGCTTTTCGGGGGCAGAGACCCAGTACTTC. Protein product: CASSFSGAETQYF.

As for this clonotype: A clone one base away is much larger, so this may be a read error. This rearrangement joins TRBV6-1 to TRBJ2-5; 7 bases match TRBD1. CDR1 MNHNS and CDR2 SASEGT come from the germline V gene. The trim removed 6 bases at V and 5 bases at J, leaving 12 bases unmatched. The CDR3 runs 15 residues. In DNA form, the CDR3 reads TGTGCCAGCAGAGGGGACAGCGCCCGCCGGGAGACCCAGTACTTC. It specifies CASRGDSARRETQYF.

V gene TRBV6-1 combines with J gene TRBJ2-7; D is tentatively TRBD1 or TRBD2 (6 bases each). Germline lookup yields CDR1 MNHNS and CDR2 SASEGT. The V gene lost 5 bases and the J gene lost 6 bases, with 20 bases spanning the gap. The CDR3 loop spans 15 amino acids. CDR3 in amino acids: CASSPLSTGASEQYF. CDR3 nucleotides: TGTGCCAGCAGTCCCCTTTCGACGGGGGCATCCGAGCAGTACTTC.

This clonotype was seen repeatedly, ten times or more. The CDR3 sequence is CASSLASASTDTQYF. The CDR3 DNA follows: TGTGCCAGCAGCTTAGCTAGCGCCAGCACAGATACGCAGTATTTT. The chain has TRBV11-1 and TRBJ2-3, with D tentatively TRBD2 (5 bases). In germline, CDR1 is SGHAT, CDR2 FQDESV (reference sequence). This CDR3 comprises 15 residues. Trimming cost V 0 bases and J 0 bases, with 7 bases left between them.

The V gene is TRBV29-1, the J gene TRBJ2-3; possible D gene TRBD1, 6 bases. The germline gives CDR1 SQVTM, CDR2 ANQGSEA. Trimming removed 4 bases at V and 8 bases at J, with 16 bases between. The length of the CDR3 is 13 residues. The CDR3 protein is CSVAPAQGGTQYF. As DNA, the CDR3 is TGCAGCGTTGCCCCGGCACAGGGTGGTACGCAGTATTTT.